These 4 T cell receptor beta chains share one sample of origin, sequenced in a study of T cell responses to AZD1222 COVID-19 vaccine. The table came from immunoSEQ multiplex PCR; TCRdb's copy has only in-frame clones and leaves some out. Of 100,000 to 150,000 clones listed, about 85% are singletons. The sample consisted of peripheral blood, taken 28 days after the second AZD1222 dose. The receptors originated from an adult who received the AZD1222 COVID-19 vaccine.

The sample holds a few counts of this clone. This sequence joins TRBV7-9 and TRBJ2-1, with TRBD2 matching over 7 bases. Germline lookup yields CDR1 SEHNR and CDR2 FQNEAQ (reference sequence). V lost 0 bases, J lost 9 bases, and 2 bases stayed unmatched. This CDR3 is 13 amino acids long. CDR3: CASSLAGGTEQFF. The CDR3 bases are TGTGCCAGCAGCTTAGCGGGGGGGACTGAGCAGTTCTTC.

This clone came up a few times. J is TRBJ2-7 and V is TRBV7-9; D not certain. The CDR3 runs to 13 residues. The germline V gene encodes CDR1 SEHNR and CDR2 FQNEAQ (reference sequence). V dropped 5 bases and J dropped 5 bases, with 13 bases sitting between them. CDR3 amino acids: CASSPVGRDEQYF. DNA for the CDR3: TGTGCCAGCAGCCCTGTGGGTCGGGACGAGCAGTACTTC. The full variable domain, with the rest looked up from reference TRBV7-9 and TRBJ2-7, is DTGVSQNPRHKITKRGQNVTFRCDPISEHNRLYWYRQTLGQGPEFLTYFQNEAQLEKSRLLSDRFSAERPKGSFSTLEIQRTEQGDSAMYLCASSPVGRDEQYFGPGTRLTVT.

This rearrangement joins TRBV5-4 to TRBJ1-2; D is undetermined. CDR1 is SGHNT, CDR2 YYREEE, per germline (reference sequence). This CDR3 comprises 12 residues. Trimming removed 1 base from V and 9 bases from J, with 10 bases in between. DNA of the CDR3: TGTGCCAGCAGCTTGAGTAGGGTTAGCTACACCTTC. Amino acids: CASSLSRVSYTF.

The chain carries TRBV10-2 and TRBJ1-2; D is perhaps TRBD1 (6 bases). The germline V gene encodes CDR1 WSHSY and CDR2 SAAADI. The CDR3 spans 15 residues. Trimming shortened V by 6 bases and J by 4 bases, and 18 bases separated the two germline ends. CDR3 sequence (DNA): TGCGCCAGCAGCCAACAGGGCGGGGGAAGCTATGGCTACACCTTC. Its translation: CASSQQGGGSYGYTF.